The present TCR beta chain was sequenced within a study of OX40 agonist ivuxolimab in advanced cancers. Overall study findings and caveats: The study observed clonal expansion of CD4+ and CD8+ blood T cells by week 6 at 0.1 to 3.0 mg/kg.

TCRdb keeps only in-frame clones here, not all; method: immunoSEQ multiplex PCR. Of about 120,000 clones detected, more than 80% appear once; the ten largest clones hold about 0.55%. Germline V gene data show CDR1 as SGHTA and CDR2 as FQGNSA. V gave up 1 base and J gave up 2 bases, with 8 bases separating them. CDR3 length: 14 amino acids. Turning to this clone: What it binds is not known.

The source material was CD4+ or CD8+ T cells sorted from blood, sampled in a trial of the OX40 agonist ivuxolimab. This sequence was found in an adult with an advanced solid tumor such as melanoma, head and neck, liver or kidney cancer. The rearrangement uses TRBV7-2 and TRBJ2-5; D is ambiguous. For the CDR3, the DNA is TGTGCCAGCAGCTTAGACGGCAGGCAAGAGACCCAGTACTTC. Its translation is CASSLDGRQETQYF.